These 18 T cell receptor beta chains were sequenced from one sample in a study of shared clonotypes between healthy human individuals. TCRdb's copy holds only in-frame clones and misses some; the assay was immunoSEQ multiplex PCR. Of a few million clones in the sample, 80% to 95% were seen once. What was sequenced was naive CD4+ T cells from PBMCs. The subset is: CD45RA+ positively selected. The receptors shown here come from a young man in good health. Some clones in this sample may be carry-over from other donors' samples.

Concerning this clone: Additional DNA sequences in this sample encode the identical CDR3. The CDR3 reads CATSRGSGSVYEQYF. The CDR3 coding sequence is TGTGCCACCAGCAGGGGAAGCGGGAGTGTCTACGAGCAGTACTTC. The rearrangement links TRBV15 to TRBJ2-7; TRBD2 aligns across 8 bases. CDR3 length equals 15 residues. Trimming at V came to 3 bases and at J to 3 bases, leaving 7 bases not matched to a gene. The V gene's germline CDR1 is LNHNV and CDR2 YYDKDF (reference sequence).

The chain joins TRBV18 to TRBJ1-2, with TRBD1 identical over 8 bases. The CDR3 sequence is 14 residues long. The ends lost 5 bases at V and 8 bases at J; junction bases unmatched: 10. Germline CDR1 is KGHSH and CDR2 is LQKENI. The CDR3 region has the DNA TGTGCCAGCTCAACGACAGGGGAGCCTTCGGGCTACACCTTC. Translation gives CASSTTGEPSGYTF.

This clone showed up just once. CDR3 DNA sequence: TGTGCCAGCAGCTTGCATCGGACAGGGCAGTACAATGAGCAGTTCTTC. This translates into CASSLHRTGQYNEQFF. The rearrangement uses TRBV5-5 and TRBJ2-1; 8 nucleotides agree with TRBD1. The CDR3 sequence is 16 residues long. V shed 1 base and J 4 bases; nucleotides not matched to a gene: 7. From germline, CDR1 is SGHKS and CDR2 YYEKEE (reference sequence).

The chain is built from TRBV28 and TRBJ1-1; 7 nucleotides align to TRBD1. Germline loops: CDR1 MDHEN, CDR2 SYDVKM. Trimming cost V 2 bases and J 4 bases; bases outside gene matches: 10. CDR3 length equals 16 residues. CDR3: CASSLIRTGGSTEAFF. Written as DNA, the CDR3 is TGTGCCAGCAGTTTAATAAGGACAGGCGGGAGCACTGAAGCTTTCTTT.

Only one count was recorded for this clone. The chain combines TRBV27 with TRBJ1-3; a possible D gene is TRBD1 (6 bases). Germline CDR1 reads MNHEY; CDR2 reads SMNVEV (reference sequence). Trimming stripped 3 bases from V and 3 bases from J, with 6 bases between. The CDR3 spans 13 residues. In nucleotides, the CDR3 is TGTGCCAGCAGTTTCAGGGGTGGAAACACCATATATTTT. Its translation is CASSFRGGNTIYF.

The V and J genes are TRBV2 and TRBJ1-5, with D maybe TRBD1 (5 bases). V was trimmed by 6 bases and J by 4 bases, leaving 10 bases between them. The V gene's germline CDR1 is SNHLY and CDR2 FYNNEI. The CDR3 is 13 residues long. The CDR3 DNA follows: TGTGCCAGCAGCTGGGGCATTAATCAGCCCCAGCATTTT. Its protein product is CASSWGINQPQHF.

The genes are TRBV5-4 and TRBJ2-3; D might be TRBD1 or TRBD2, each matching 6 bases. The CDR3 has 16 residues. With 3 bases removed from V and 4 bases from J, the gap between germline ends came to 18 bases. Per the germline V gene, CDR1 is SGHNT and CDR2 is YYREEE (reference sequence). The CDR3 sequence is CASSSQGGRPSDTQYF. CDR3 nucleotide sequence: TGTGCCAGCAGCTCCCAAGGGGGGCGCCCCTCAGATACGCAGTATTTT.

The chain recombines TRBV7-2 with TRBJ2-4; tentative D call: TRBD1 (5 bases). The V gene lost 4 bases and the J gene lost 0 bases, with 10 bases spanning the gap. Germline-derived CDR1 and CDR2 are SGHTA and FQGNSA. This CDR3 has 15 residues. CDR3 protein: CASSSSRAAKNIQYF. The DNA for the CDR3 is TGTGCCAGCAGCTCATCCAGGGCAGCCAAAAACATTCAGTACTTC.

The CDR3 coding sequence is TGTGCCAGCAGCGCCACAGGATCGGGGGATGAAAAACTGTTTTTT. Translating it yields CASSATGSGDEKLFF. The J gene is TRBJ1-4, the V gene TRBV5-5; TRBD1 is a possible D gene (5 bases). The V and J ends lost 4 bases and 6 bases respectively, with 16 bases between them. The CDR3 extends over 15 amino acids. Germline CDR1 is SGHKS and CDR2 is YYEKEE (reference sequence).

V is TRBV5-1 and J is TRBJ1-1, with a weak D call TRBD1 (5 bases). This CDR3 has 14 amino acids. Between the trimmed V and J ends, which lost 5 bases and 6 bases, there was a span of 17 bases. Looked up from germline, CDR1 is SGHRS and CDR2 is YFSETQ. The CDR3 DNA reads TGCGCCAGCAGGGGACTTGGGGGGGTCCCTGAAGCTTTCTTT. It codes for CASRGLGGVPEAFF. Using reference TRBV5-1 and TRBJ1-1 for the parts outside the CDR3, the full variable domain is KAGVTQTPRYLIKTRGQQVTLSCSPISGHRSVSWYQQTPGQGLQFLFEYFSETQRNKGNFPGRFSGRQFSNSRSEMNVSTLELGDSALYLCASRGLGGVPEAFFGQGTRLTVV.

Notes on this clone: The sample contains more than one DNA sequence encoding this CDR3. J is TRBJ1-5 and V is TRBV7-9; D remains ambiguous. V gave up 3 bases and J gave up 5 bases, with 8 bases separating them. The length of the CDR3 is 13 residues. Germline lookup yields CDR1 SEHNR and CDR2 FQNEAQ (reference sequence). The CDR3 reads CASSFTRDQPQHF. The CDR3 DNA sequence: TGTGCCAGCAGCTTTACTCGGGATCAGCCCCAGCATTTT. Drawing the rest from reference TRBV7-9 and TRBJ1-5, the complete variable domain is DTGVSQNPRHKITKRGQNVTFRCDPISEHNRLYWYRQTLGQGPEFLTYFQNEAQLEKSRLLSDRFSAERPKGSFSTLEIQRTEQGDSAMYLCASSFTRDQPQHFGDGTRLSIL.

The chain couples TRBV27 to TRBJ1-5; no clear D gene. The germline gives CDR1 MNHEY, CDR2 SMNVEV (reference sequence). The CDR3 totals 13 residues. The V end was cut by 3 bases, the J end by 7 bases, with 10 bases between. The CDR3 nucleotides are TGTGCCAGCAGTTTTCAGGTTTGGCAGCCCCAGCATTTT. This translates into CASSFQVWQPQHF.

V is TRBV7-9 and J is TRBJ1-1; 10 positions match TRBD1. The V segment lost 6 bases and the J segment 4 bases; nucleotides outside the gene matches: 5. The CDR3 has 14 amino acids. Germline CDR1 and CDR2: SEHNR and FQNEAQ (reference sequence). The CDR3 DNA reads as TGTGCCAGCAGACTACGGGACAGGGGCACTGAAGCTTTCTTT. The encoded protein is CASRLRDRGTEAFF. Using reference TRBV7-9 and TRBJ1-1 for the parts outside the CDR3, the full variable domain is DTGVSQNPRHKITKRGQNVTFRCDPISEHNRLYWYRQTLGQGPEFLTYFQNEAQLEKSRLLSDRFSAERPKGSFSTLEIQRTEQGDSAMYLCASRLRDRGTEAFFGQGTRLTVV.

The chain employs TRBV5-1 and TRBJ2-5; perhaps TRBD2 as D (6 bases). The closer fit of TRBJ2-7 to the DNA end suggests the J call may be wrong. The CDR3 is 15 residues long. Germline CDR1 SGHRS, CDR2 YFSETQ. CDR3 nucleotides: TGCGCCAGCAGCTACGGGGGAGGACATTCCTACGAGCAGTACTTC. Translated, it gives CASSYGGGHSYEQYF.

V and J are TRBV11-2 and TRBJ2-7; possible D gene TRBD2, 5 bases. The CDR3 consists of 14 residues. V shed 3 bases and J shed 7 bases, with 16 bases lying between them. In germline, CDR1 is SGHAT, CDR2 FQNNGV. The CDR3 loop reads CASSFVTTGEEQYF. CDR3 coding DNA: TGTGCCAGCAGCTTCGTAACGACCGGGGAGGAGCAGTACTTC.

V and J are TRBV5-1 and TRBJ1-1; 8 bases are a match to TRBD1. V lost 4 bases and J lost 0; bases outside the gene matches: 5. Germline loops: CDR1 SGHRS, CDR2 YFSETQ. CDR3 length equals 15 residues. CDR3 protein: CASSDRTGMNTEAFF. The CDR3 DNA reads TGCGCCAGCAGCGACCGGACAGGGATGAACACTGAAGCTTTCTTT. The full variable domain, rest sourced from reference TRBV5-1 and TRBJ1-1, is KAGVTQTPRYLIKTRGQQVTLSCSPISGHRSVSWYQQTPGQGLQFLFEYFSETQRNKGNFPGRFSGRQFSNSRSEMNVSTLELGDSALYLCASSDRTGMNTEAFFGQGTRLTVV.

This rearrangement joins TRBV14 to TRBJ2-5; D gene ambiguous. Germline CDR1 SGHDN, CDR2 FVKESK. V lost 4 bases, J lost 0 bases, and 9 bases lay in between. The CDR3 is 14 residues long. CDR3 in amino acids: CASSPMEYQETQYF. DNA of the CDR3: TGTGCCAGCAGCCCTATGGAGTACCAAGAGACCCAGTACTTC. The full variable domain, its missing parts supplied by reference TRBV14 and TRBJ2-5, is EAGVTQFPSHSVIEKGQTVTLRCDPISGHDNLYWYRRVMGKEIKFLLHFVKESKQDESGMPNNRFLAERTGGTYSTLKVQPAELEDSGVYFCASSPMEYQETQYFGPGTRLLVL.

The chain employs TRBV10-3 and TRBJ2-1; possibly TRBD2 for D (6 bases). CDR1 is ENHRY, CDR2 SYGVKD, per germline. This CDR3 is 15 amino acids long. V lost 8 bases and J 7 bases, leaving 21 bases between the germline ends. The CDR3 bases are TGTGCCATCGGAAATGGTGACCGGAGGGAGAATGAGCAGTTCTTC. Its translation: CAIGNGDRRENEQFF.